These T cell receptor beta chains were read from a single sample in a study of blood T cell repertoires in COVID-19. Repertoires were generated with immunoSEQ multiplex PCR, while TCRdb's copy carries only in-frame clones and drops some. The sample lists roughly 200,000 clones, roughly nine tenths seen once, with about an eighth in the top ten. The sequencing sample was made of peripheral blood. These receptors all stem from a woman aged 18-29 years who had recovered from COVID-19. The CDR3 runs from the conserved cysteine through the conserved F or W. Fields, in order: clone size, V gene, J gene, CDR3 length, D gene, CDR3 protein, CDR3 DNA. D genes are given only for firm matches. Part of the rows lack a size; the others show once, few, many or a class for expanded clones.

abundance: -
v_gene: TRBV11-1
j_gene: TRBJ2-7
len: 15
d_gene: TRBD1
CDR3aa: CASSGRTGVSYEQYF
CDR3nt: TGTGCCAGCAGCGGCAGGACAGGAGTATCCTACGAGCAGTACTTC

abundance: -
v_gene: TRBV10-2
j_gene: TRBJ1-1
len: 11
d_gene: -
CDR3aa: CASTGDTEAFF
CDR3nt: TGCGCCAGCACAGGGGACACTGAAGCTTTCTTT

abundance: few
v_gene: TRBV4-2
j_gene: TRBJ2-7
len: 14
d_gene: -
CDR3aa: CASSQRFSSYEQYF
CDR3nt: TGTGCCAGCAGCCAGCGTTTTAGCTCCTACGAGCAGTACTTC

abundance: -
v_gene: TRBV27
j_gene: TRBJ2-1
len: 13
d_gene: -
CDR3aa: CASSPGLYNEQFF
CDR3nt: TGTGCCAGCAGTCCGGGACTGTACAATGAGCAGTTCTTC

abundance: -
v_gene: TRBV19
j_gene: TRBJ2-1
len: 15
d_gene: TRBD2
CDR3aa: CASSLGLAGGFEQFF
CDR3nt: TGTGCCAGTAGTCTTGGACTAGCGGGAGGGTTTGAGCAGTTCTTC

abundance: few
v_gene: TRBV19
j_gene: TRBJ2-7
len: 15
d_gene: -
CDR3aa: CASSIDGDTRYEQYF
CDR3nt: TGTGCCAGTAGTATAGACGGGGACACCCGGTACGAGCAGTACTTC

abundance: -
v_gene: TRBV9
j_gene: TRBJ2-1
len: 13
d_gene: TRBD1
CDR3aa: CASSVGQGDEQFF
CDR3nt: TGTGCCAGCAGCGTCGGACAGGGGGATGAGCAGTTCTTC

abundance: -
v_gene: TRBV7-9
j_gene: TRBJ2-1
len: 13
d_gene: -
CDR3aa: CASSSGSYNEQFF
CDR3nt: TGTGCCAGCAGCTCCGGCTCCTACAATGAGCAGTTCTTC

abundance: -
v_gene: TRBV4-3
j_gene: TRBJ1-4
len: 18
d_gene: -
CDR3aa: CASSQDRRGSSGNEKLFF
CDR3nt: TGCGCCAGCAGCCAAGACCGGAGGGGATCATCGGGTAATGAAAAACTGTTTTTT

abundance: -
v_gene: TRBV6-1
j_gene: TRBJ1-2
len: 15
d_gene: TRBD1
CDR3aa: CASSELQGSLGGYTF
CDR3nt: TGTGCCAGCAGTGAATTACAGGGGAGTTTAGGTGGCTACACCTTC

abundance: -
v_gene: TRBV24-1
j_gene: TRBJ1-1
len: 11
d_gene: -
CDR3aa: CATPSGTEAFF
CDR3nt: TGTGCCACCCCCTCGGGGACTGAAGCTTTCTTT

abundance: once
v_gene: TRBV7-2
j_gene: TRBJ1-1
len: 15
d_gene: -
CDR3aa: CASSFRGGKRTEAFF
CDR3nt: TGTGCCAGCAGCTTTCGTGGGGGCAAGAGGACTGAAGCTTTCTTT

abundance: -
v_gene: TRBV11-2
j_gene: TRBJ2-7
len: 15
d_gene: TRBD2
CDR3aa: CASSLRSASGRRQYF
CDR3nt: TGTGCCAGCAGCTTAAGGTCGGCTAGCGGGAGAAGGCAGTACTTC

abundance: -
v_gene: TRBV10-3
j_gene: TRBJ2-7
len: 17
d_gene: -
CDR3aa: CAISDTLGAALTYEQYF
CDR3nt: TGTGCCATCAGTGATACTTTGGGGGCCGCTTTAACCTACGAGCAGTACTTC

abundance: -
v_gene: TRBV2
j_gene: TRBJ2-5
len: 16
d_gene: TRBD2
CDR3aa: CASSLGLAGLQETQYF
CDR3nt: TGTGCCAGCAGCCTTGGACTAGCGGGACTTCAAGAGACCCAGTACTTC

abundance: -
v_gene: TRBV30
j_gene: TRBJ1-6
len: 12
d_gene: -
CDR3aa: CAWSPTGSPLHF
CDR3nt: TGTGCCTGGAGTCCCACGGGTTCACCCCTCCACTTT

abundance: -
v_gene: TRBV2
j_gene: TRBJ2-5
len: 11
d_gene: -
CDR3aa: CASISGETQYF
CDR3nt: TGTGCCAGCATTAGCGGAGAGACCCAGTACTTC

abundance: once
v_gene: TRBV5-1
j_gene: TRBJ2-1
len: 12
d_gene: -
CDR3aa: CASSFTSAEQFF
CDR3nt: TGCGCCAGCAGCTTTACATCCGCTGAGCAGTTCTTC

abundance: -
v_gene: TRBV9
j_gene: TRBJ1-2
len: 15
d_gene: TRBD1
CDR3aa: CASSPGQGPNYGYTF
CDR3nt: TGTGCCAGCAGCCCCGGACAGGGGCCCAACTATGGCTACACCTTC

abundance: -
v_gene: TRBV10-1
j_gene: TRBJ2-7
len: 14
d_gene: -
CDR3aa: CASSDRRGRGEQYF
CDR3nt: TGCGCCAGCAGTGACCGGAGGGGCAGAGGGGAGCAGTACTTC

abundance: -
v_gene: TRBV30
j_gene: TRBJ2-5
len: 12
d_gene: -
CDR3aa: CAWRIRGETQYF
CDR3nt: TGTGCCTGGAGAATCAGGGGAGAGACCCAGTACTTC

abundance: -
v_gene: TRBV4-3
j_gene: TRBJ1-2
len: 14
d_gene: -
CDR3aa: CASSQQEGNYGYTF
CDR3nt: TGCGCCAGCAGCCAGCAGGAGGGGAACTATGGCTACACCTTC

abundance: -
v_gene: TRBV11-1
j_gene: TRBJ1-1
len: 15
d_gene: -
CDR3aa: CASSLARDMDTEAFF
CDR3nt: TGTGCCAGCAGCTTAGCTCGGGATATGGACACTGAAGCTTTCTTT

abundance: -
v_gene: TRBV28
j_gene: TRBJ2-2
len: 10
d_gene: -
CDR3aa: CASRGSELFF
CDR3nt: TGTGCCAGCAGGGGCAGTGAGCTGTTTTTT

abundance: -
v_gene: TRBV10-2
j_gene: TRBJ1-1
len: 12
d_gene: -
CDR3aa: CASSEVSLEAFF
CDR3nt: TGCGCCAGCAGTGAGGTGAGCCTTGAAGCTTTCTTT

abundance: few
v_gene: TRBV6-1
j_gene: TRBJ2-3
len: 16
d_gene: TRBD1
CDR3aa: CASSDWTGVSTDTQYF
CDR3nt: TGTGCCAGCAGTGACTGGACAGGGGTTAGCACAGATACGCAGTATTTT

abundance: few
v_gene: TRBV27
j_gene: TRBJ2-7
len: 13
d_gene: -
CDR3aa: CASSLAGSYEQYF
CDR3nt: TGTGCCAGCAGTTTAGCAGGTTCCTACGAGCAGTACTTC

abundance: -
v_gene: TRBV9
j_gene: TRBJ2-5
len: 18
d_gene: TRBD2
CDR3aa: CASSVEPSFTGGPETQYF
CDR3nt: TGTGCCAGCAGCGTAGAACCTTCTTTCACGGGAGGGCCAGAGACCCAGTACTTC

abundance: few
v_gene: TRBV7-9
j_gene: TRBJ2-7
len: 15
d_gene: TRBD2
CDR3aa: CASSLLASGSHEQYF
CDR3nt: TGTGCCAGCAGCTTATTGGCTAGCGGGAGCCACGAGCAGTACTTC

abundance: many
v_gene: TRBV4-3
j_gene: TRBJ1-3
len: 17
d_gene: -
CDR3aa: CASSQQPPGDSGNTIYF
CDR3nt: TGCGCCAGCAGCCAACAACCCCCAGGGGACTCTGGAAACACCATATATTTT

abundance: once
v_gene: TRBV7-3
j_gene: TRBJ2-7
len: 13
d_gene: TRBD1
CDR3aa: CASSQDRAYEQYF
CDR3nt: TGTGCCAGCAGCCAAGACAGGGCCTACGAGCAGTACTTC

abundance: -
v_gene: TRBV9
j_gene: TRBJ2-7
len: 13
d_gene: -
CDR3aa: CASSRRGIDEQYF
CDR3nt: TGTGCCAGCAGCCGACGGGGAATCGACGAGCAGTACTTC

abundance: -
v_gene: TRBV4-3
j_gene: TRBJ2-7
len: 14
d_gene: -
CDR3aa: CASSQDVPGYEQYF
CDR3nt: TGCGCCAGCAGCCAAGATGTGCCAGGCTACGAGCAGTACTTC

abundance: -
v_gene: TRBV6-5
j_gene: TRBJ1-4
len: 14
d_gene: TRBD1
CDR3aa: CASSLGQGREKLFF
CDR3nt: TGTGCCAGCAGTTTAGGACAGGGGAGGGAAAAACTGTTTTTT

abundance: -
v_gene: TRBV18
j_gene: TRBJ2-1
len: 16
d_gene: TRBD2
CDR3aa: CASSPYFGTSDNEQFF
CDR3nt: TGTGCCAGCTCACCCTACTTTGGGACTAGCGACAATGAGCAGTTCTTC

abundance: few
v_gene: TRBV19
j_gene: TRBJ1-6
len: 15
d_gene: TRBD1
CDR3aa: CASSTGTGRGTPLHF
CDR3nt: TGTGCCAGTAGTACGGGGACAGGGAGAGGAACCCCCCTCCACTTT

abundance: -
v_gene: TRBV18
j_gene: TRBJ2-7
len: 12
d_gene: -
CDR3aa: CASSPPGLEQYF
CDR3nt: TGTGCCAGCTCACCACCCGGACTCGAGCAGTACTTC

abundance: -
v_gene: TRBV6-2/TRBV6-3
j_gene: TRBJ1-2
len: 13
d_gene: -
CDR3aa: CASSYGGGYFYTF
CDR3nt: TGTGCCAGCAGTTACGGCGGGGGTTATTTCTACACCTTC

abundance: -
v_gene: TRBV7-9
j_gene: TRBJ1-2
len: 15
d_gene: TRBD1
CDR3aa: CASSLAAQGARGYTF
CDR3nt: TGTGCCAGCAGCTTAGCTGCACAGGGGGCGCGTGGCTACACCTTC

abundance: -
v_gene: TRBV6-5
j_gene: TRBJ2-5
len: 14
d_gene: TRBD2
CDR3aa: CASSKPLAWETQYF
CDR3nt: TGTGCCAGCAGTAAACCACTAGCGTGGGAGACCCAGTACTTC

abundance: -
v_gene: TRBV7-8
j_gene: TRBJ1-2
len: 15
d_gene: TRBD1
CDR3aa: CASSLGGGQSYGYTF
CDR3nt: TGTGCCAGCAGCTTAGGAGGGGGACAGTCCTATGGCTACACCTTC

abundance: few
v_gene: TRBV5-6
j_gene: TRBJ2-7
len: 13
d_gene: TRBD2
CDR3aa: CASSFGTRNEQYF
CDR3nt: TGTGCCAGCAGCTTTGGGACTAGAAACGAGCAGTACTTC

abundance: -
v_gene: TRBV9
j_gene: TRBJ2-5
len: 16
d_gene: TRBD1
CDR3aa: CASSADRDSVEETQYF
CDR3nt: TGTGCCAGCAGCGCGGACCGGGACAGCGTGGAAGAGACCCAGTACTTC

abundance: -
v_gene: TRBV5-5
j_gene: TRBJ2-5
len: 17
d_gene: -
CDR3aa: CASSLKSGQGGKETQYF
CDR3nt: TGTGCCAGCAGCTTGAAGTCCGGACAGGGAGGGAAGGAGACCCAGTACTTC

abundance: few
v_gene: TRBV4-3
j_gene: TRBJ2-7
len: 14
d_gene: -
CDR3aa: CASSQAGRAYEQYF
CDR3nt: TGCGCCAGCAGCCAAGCAGGCAGAGCATACGAGCAGTACTTC

abundance: -
v_gene: TRBV30
j_gene: TRBJ1-1
len: 17
d_gene: -
CDR3aa: CAWSVGRVVGLNTEAFF
CDR3nt: TGTGCCTGGAGTGTAGGCAGGGTCGTTGGTTTGAACACTGAAGCTTTCTTT

abundance: -
v_gene: TRBV7-9
j_gene: TRBJ2-3
len: 13
d_gene: -
CDR3aa: CASSYGRDSTQYF
CDR3nt: TGTGCCAGCAGCTACGGCCGGGACTCAACGCAGTATTTT

abundance: -
v_gene: TRBV7-2
j_gene: TRBJ2-1
len: 15
d_gene: TRBD2
CDR3aa: CASSLVALADNEQFF
CDR3nt: TGTGCCAGCAGCTTAGTTGCGCTAGCGGACAATGAGCAGTTCTTC